The 16 T cell receptor beta chains below all came from one sample that was sequenced in a study of T cell repertoires in cytomegalovirus infection. In TCRdb, the reads were re-called with MiXCR into one record per CDR3 protein. The data show some 480,000 distinct CDR3 sequences, 30% to 35% seen once. Their recognized antigens are unknown. The specimen was cultured PBMCs, collected from culture after CMV antigen stimulation. All receptors come from a human donor in good health (CMV status not recorded). Some clones in this sample may be carry-over from other donors' samples.

The chain combines TRBV6-1 with TRBJ2-6; possibly TRBD2 for D (5 bases). From germline, CDR1 is MNHNS and CDR2 SASEGT. This CDR3 is built from 16 residues. V dropped 3 bases and J dropped 4 bases, with 13 bases sitting between them. The CDR3 loop reads CASSEEVGIGANVLTF. The CDR3 DNA is TGTGCCAGCAGTGAGGAGGTAGGGATCGGGGCCAACGTCCTGACTTTC.

This clonotype has a count of ten or more. V gene TRBV7-2 combines with J gene TRBJ1-5; no clear D. This CDR3 is 15 amino acids long. The V end lost 6 bases, the J end lost 4 bases, and 16 bases lay between the germline ends. Germline CDR1 is SGHTA and CDR2 is FQGNSA. In DNA form, the CDR3 reads TGTGCCAGCAGACGCTTTGGAGATGAGAATCAGCCCCAGCATTTT. Protein sequence: CASRRFGDENQPQHF.

This clonotype has just one count. This sequence joins TRBV6-1 and TRBJ1-5, with D possibly TRBD1 on 5 matching bases. The CDR3 extends over 15 amino acids. Germline V CDR1 and CDR2: MNHNS, SASEGT. V lost 7 bases and J lost 4, with 17 bases in between. The CDR3 loop reads CASTPNGDPNQPQHF. CDR3 coding DNA: TGTGCCAGCACCCCAAATGGGGACCCTAATCAGCCCCAGCATTTT.

The chain recombines TRBV6-6 with TRBJ2-7; TRBD2 agrees at 7 bases. From germline, CDR1 is MNHNY and CDR2 SVGAGI (reference sequence). The CDR3 runs 14 residues. J lost 3 bases, V lost 8 bases, and 10 bases had no gene match. The CDR3 region is CASGREHSSYEQYV. The CDR3 DNA sequence: TGTGCCAGCGGGAGGGAACACTCAAGCTACGAGCAGTACGTC.

The chain is built from TRBV3-1 and TRBJ1-1, with a weak D call TRBD1 (5 bases). The CDR3 sequence is 14 residues long. V lost 4 bases, J lost 1 base, and 10 bases lay in between. Germline CDR1 is LGHDT and CDR2 is YNNKEL (reference sequence). The CDR3: CASSPGPGNTEAFF. The CDR3 nucleotides read TGTGCCAGCAGCCCGGGACCTGGGAACACTGAAGCTTTCTTT.

This clonotype was detected a few times. The chain has TRBV12-3 or TRBV12-4 and TRBJ2-7; D call uncertain. V lost 5 bases and J lost 1, with 9 bases in between. This CDR3 spans 13 amino acids. CDR3 sequence: CASSKDGSYEQYV. The CDR3, as DNA: TGTGCCAGCAGTAAGGACGGGTCCTACGAGCAGTACGTC.

This clonotype appeared a few times. This chain joins TRBV19 and TRBJ2-7, with D possibly matching TRBD2 (6 bases). The germline V gene encodes CDR1 LNHDA and CDR2 SQIVND (reference sequence). There are 14 residues in the CDR3. Trimming removed 5 bases from V and 2 bases from J, with 13 bases in between. The DNA of the CDR3 is TGTGCCAGTAGTGTTTCTAGCGCCACCTACGAGCAGTACTTC. This sequence encodes CASSVSSATYEQYF.

The gene calls are TRBV27 and TRBJ1-2; 7 bases line up with TRBD1. The CDR3 has 15 amino acids. Germline values: CDR1 MNHEY, CDR2 SMNVEV (reference sequence). J gave up 8 bases and V 5 bases, and 14 bases lay outside the gene matches. CDR3 region: CASSPYSTGPRGYTF. Written as DNA, the CDR3 is TGTGCCAGCAGTCCTTACTCGACAGGGCCAAGGGGCTACACCTTC.

The CDR3 reads CASSHLGGPYNEQFF. CDR3 bases: TGCGCCAGCAGCCACCTGGGAGGGCCCTACAATGAGCAGTTCTTC. The chain combines TRBV4-3 with TRBJ2-1, with 7 bases matching TRBD2. This CDR3 has 15 residues. Germline CDR1 LGHNA, CDR2 YSLEER. J lost 2 bases, V lost 3 bases, and 4 bases had no gene match.

This clonotype was observed many times. The chain links TRBV7-2 to TRBJ2-3; D call uncertain. V lost 1 base, J lost 2 bases, and 7 bases lay in between. From germline, CDR1 is SGHTA and CDR2 FQGNSA. The length of the CDR3 is 14 residues. CDR3 sequence reads: CASSLDPITDTQYF. CDR3 in DNA: TGTGCCAGCAGCTTAGACCCAATCACAGATACGCAGTATTTT.

This clonotype has a handful of counts. The chain links TRBV6-2 or TRBV6-3 to TRBJ1-2; tentatively, D is TRBD1 (5 bases). V was trimmed by 2 bases and J by 4 bases, leaving 11 bases between them. The CDR3 extends over 14 amino acids. Germline loops: CDR1 MNHEY, CDR2 SVGEGT. The CDR3: CASSYLKTVYGYTF. The CDR3 DNA reads as TGTGCCAGCAGTTACCTGAAGACAGTCTATGGCTACACCTTC.

The rearrangement uses TRBV7-8 and TRBJ2-2, with D unclear. Trimming removed 4 bases at V and 4 bases at J, with 13 bases between. This CDR3 is 15 amino acids long. Germline loops: CDR1 SGHVS, CDR2 FQNEAQ. The CDR3 region is CASSSQLPATGELFF. The DNA of the CDR3 is TGTGCCAGCAGCTCGCAGTTGCCAGCCACCGGGGAGCTGTTTTTT.

This chain connects TRBV5-6 to TRBJ1-5, with 9 bases matching TRBD1. Germline values: CDR1 SGHDT, CDR2 YYEEEE. CDR3 length: 14 residues. The V segment lost 2 bases and the J segment 7 bases; nucleotides outside the gene matches: 4. CDR3 DNA: TGTGCCAGCAGCTTCGGGACAGGGCCCCAGCCCCAGCATTTT. Protein: CASSFGTGPQPQHF.

This clonotype occurred many times. The J gene is TRBJ2-2, the V gene TRBV7-2, with TRBD2 matching over 9 bases. There are 15 residues in the CDR3. In germline, CDR1 is SGHTA, CDR2 FQGNSA. The V gene end was trimmed by 8 bases and the J gene end by 7 bases; junction bases not matched to a gene: 11. This CDR3 is CASEEAAGGFGELFF. The CDR3 DNA sequence: TGTGCCAGCGAGGAGGCAGCGGGAGGTTTCGGGGAGCTGTTTTTT.

This clonotype has only a few counts. The chain uses TRBV7-2 and TRBJ1-3; 11 bases line up with TRBD1. In germline, CDR1 is SGHTA, CDR2 FQGNSA. This CDR3 is 16 amino acids long. The V gene end was trimmed by 5 bases and the J gene end by 5 bases; junction bases not matched to a gene: 8. In DNA form, the CDR3 reads TGTGCCAGCAGCCAGACCGGACAGGGGGCAAGAAACACCATATATTTT. Residues: CASSQTGQGARNTIYF.

The chain combines TRBV19 with TRBJ2-3, with TRBD1 as a possible D gene (6 bases). CDR1 LNHDA and CDR2 SQIVND come from the germline V gene (reference sequence). CDR3 size: 12 residues. The V and J ends lost 3 bases and 10 bases respectively, with 11 bases between them. The CDR3 protein is CASSISDRAQYF. The CDR3 DNA reads as TGTGCCAGTAGTATCTCGGACAGAGCGCAGTATTTT.